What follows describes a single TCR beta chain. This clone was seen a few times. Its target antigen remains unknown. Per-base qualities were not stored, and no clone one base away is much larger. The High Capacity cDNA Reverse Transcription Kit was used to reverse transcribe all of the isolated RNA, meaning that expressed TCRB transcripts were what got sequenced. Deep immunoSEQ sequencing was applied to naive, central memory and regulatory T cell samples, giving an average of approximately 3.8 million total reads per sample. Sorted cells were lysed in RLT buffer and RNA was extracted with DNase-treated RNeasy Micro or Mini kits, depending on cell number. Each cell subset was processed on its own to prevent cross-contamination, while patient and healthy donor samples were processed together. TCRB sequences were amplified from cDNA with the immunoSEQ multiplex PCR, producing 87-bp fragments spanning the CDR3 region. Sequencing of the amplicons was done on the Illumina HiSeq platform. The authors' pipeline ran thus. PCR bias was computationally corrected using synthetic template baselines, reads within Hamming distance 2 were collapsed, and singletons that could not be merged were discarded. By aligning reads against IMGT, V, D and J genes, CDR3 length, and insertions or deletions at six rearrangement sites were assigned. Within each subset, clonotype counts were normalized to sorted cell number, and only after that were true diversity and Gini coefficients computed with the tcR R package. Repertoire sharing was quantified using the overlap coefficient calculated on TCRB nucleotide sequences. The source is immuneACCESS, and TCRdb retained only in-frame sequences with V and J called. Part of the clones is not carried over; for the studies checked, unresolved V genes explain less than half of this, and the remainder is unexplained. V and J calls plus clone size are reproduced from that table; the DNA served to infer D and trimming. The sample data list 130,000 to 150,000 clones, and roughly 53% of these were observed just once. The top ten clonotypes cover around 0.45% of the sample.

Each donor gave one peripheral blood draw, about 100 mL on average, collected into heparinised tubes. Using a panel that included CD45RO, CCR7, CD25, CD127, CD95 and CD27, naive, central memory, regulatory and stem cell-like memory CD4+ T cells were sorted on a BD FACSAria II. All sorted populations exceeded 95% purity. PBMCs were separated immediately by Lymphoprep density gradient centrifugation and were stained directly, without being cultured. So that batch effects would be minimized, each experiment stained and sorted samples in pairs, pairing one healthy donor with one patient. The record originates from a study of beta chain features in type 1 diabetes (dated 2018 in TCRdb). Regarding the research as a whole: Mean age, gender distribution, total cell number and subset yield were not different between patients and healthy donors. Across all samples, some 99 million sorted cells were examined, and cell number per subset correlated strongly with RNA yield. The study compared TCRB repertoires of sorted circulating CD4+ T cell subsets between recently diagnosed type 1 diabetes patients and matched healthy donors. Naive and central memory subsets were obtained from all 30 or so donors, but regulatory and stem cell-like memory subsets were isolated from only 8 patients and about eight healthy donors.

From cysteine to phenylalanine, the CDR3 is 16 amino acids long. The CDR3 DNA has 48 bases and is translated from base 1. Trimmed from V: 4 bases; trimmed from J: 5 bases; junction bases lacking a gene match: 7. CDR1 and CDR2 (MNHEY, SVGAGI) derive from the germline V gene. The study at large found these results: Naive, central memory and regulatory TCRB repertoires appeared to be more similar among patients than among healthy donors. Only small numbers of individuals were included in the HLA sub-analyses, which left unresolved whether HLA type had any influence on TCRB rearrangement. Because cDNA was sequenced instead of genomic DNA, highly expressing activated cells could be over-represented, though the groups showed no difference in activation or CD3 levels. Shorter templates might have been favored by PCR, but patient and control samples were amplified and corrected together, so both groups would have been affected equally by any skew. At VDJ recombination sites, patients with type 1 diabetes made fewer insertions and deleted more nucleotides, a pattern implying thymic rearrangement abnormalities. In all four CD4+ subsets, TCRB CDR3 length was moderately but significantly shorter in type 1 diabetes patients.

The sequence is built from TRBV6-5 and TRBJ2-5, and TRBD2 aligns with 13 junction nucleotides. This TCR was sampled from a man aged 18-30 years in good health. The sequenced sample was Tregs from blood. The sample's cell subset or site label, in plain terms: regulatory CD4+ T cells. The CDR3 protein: CASSFATSGRRETQYF. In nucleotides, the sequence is TGTGCCAGCAGTTTCGCGACTAGCGGGAGGAGGGAGACCCAGTACTTC.